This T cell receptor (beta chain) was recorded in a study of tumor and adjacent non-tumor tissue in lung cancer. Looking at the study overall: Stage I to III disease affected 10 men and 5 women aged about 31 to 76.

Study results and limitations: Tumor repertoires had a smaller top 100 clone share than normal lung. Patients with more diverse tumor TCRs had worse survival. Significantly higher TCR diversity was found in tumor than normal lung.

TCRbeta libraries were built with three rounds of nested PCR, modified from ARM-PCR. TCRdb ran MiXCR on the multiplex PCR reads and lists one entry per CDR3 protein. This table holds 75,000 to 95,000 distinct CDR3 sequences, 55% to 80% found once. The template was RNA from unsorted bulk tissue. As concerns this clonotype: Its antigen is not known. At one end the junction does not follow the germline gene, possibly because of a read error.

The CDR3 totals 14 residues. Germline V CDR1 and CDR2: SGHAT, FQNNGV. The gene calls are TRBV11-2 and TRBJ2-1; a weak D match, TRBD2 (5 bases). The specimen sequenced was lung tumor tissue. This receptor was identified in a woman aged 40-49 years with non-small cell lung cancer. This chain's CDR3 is CASSPWTGYNEQIF. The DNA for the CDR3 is TGTGCCAGCAGCCCGTGGACGGGGTACAATGAGCAGATCTTC.